Shown below are 27 T cell receptor beta chains from a single sample sequenced in a study of blood T cell repertoires in COVID-19. Measured with immunoSEQ multiplex PCR; TCRdb has only the in-frame clones, and not every one. The data hold 310,000 or so clones, with approximately 90% observed a single time. What was sequenced was peripheral blood. These receptors were obtained from a man aged 30-40 years with COVID-19, enrolled during active disease.

The chain has TRBV15 and TRBJ1-1, with TRBD1 matching 10 bases. Germline lookup yields CDR1 LNHNV and CDR2 YYDKDF (reference sequence). The J segment lost 0 bases and the V segment lost 1 base, leaving 5 bases of the junction unmatched. This CDR3 contains 17 residues. DNA of the CDR3: TGTGCCACCAGCAGAGCCAAGGGACAGGGGATGAACACTGAAGCTTTCTTT. Translated: CATSRAKGQGMNTEAFF.

The chain uses TRBV19 and TRBJ2-5; D is possibly TRBD2 (6 bases). The germline V and J ends were trimmed by 7 bases and 7 bases, with 28 bases remaining between them. The CDR3 extends over 17 amino acids. The germline V gene has CDR1 LNHDA and CDR2 SQIVND (reference sequence). CDR3 residues: CASNSPGTGTVARTQYF. As DNA, the CDR3 is TGTGCCAGTAATTCTCCGGGGACTGGGACGGTCGCGCGGACCCAGTACTTC. Based on the CDR3 plus reference TRBV19 and TRBJ2-5, the full variable domain is DGGITQSPKYLFRKEGQNVTLSCEQNLNHDAMYWYRQDPGQGLRLIYYSQIVNDFQKGDIAEGYSVSREKKESFPLTVTSAQKNPTAFYLCASNSPGTGTVARTQYFGPGTRLLVL.

A note on this clone: Within the sample, other DNA sequences also encode this same CDR3. The genes are TRBV6-5 and TRBJ2-7, with 7 positions matching TRBD2. CDR1 is MNHEY and CDR2 is SVGAGI in the germline V gene. Trimming at V came to 0 bases and at J to 3 bases, leaving 5 bases not matched to a gene. The CDR3 runs to 15 residues. CDR3 DNA sequence: TGTGCCAGCAGTTACTCCGCTAGCGGAATCTACGAGCAGTACTTC. As protein: CASSYSASGIYEQYF.

This rearrangement joins TRBV10-3 to TRBJ2-7, with D possibly TRBD2 on 5 matching bases. V lost 4 bases, J lost 10 bases, and 17 bases lay in between. This CDR3 comprises 13 residues. Per germline, CDR1 ENHRY and CDR2 SYGVKD. DNA of the CDR3: TGTGCCATCAGTGGGACGTTAGAGGGTCGACAGTACTTC. Translated, it gives CAISGTLEGRQYF.

The genes are TRBV30 and TRBJ1-1; D gene uncertain. Germline lookup yields CDR1 GTSNPN and CDR2 SVGIG (reference sequence). V was cut by 3 bases and J by 4 bases, with 12 bases left in between. The CDR3 loop spans 13 amino acids. CDR3 sequence: CAWSRRSFTEAFF. The CDR3 DNA reads TGTGCCTGGAGCCGGAGAAGTTTCACTGAAGCTTTCTTT.

This chain joins TRBV5-1 and TRBJ2-1; no reliable D call. Trimming cost V 2 bases and J 2 bases, with 5 bases left between them. The CDR3 runs to 13 residues. Germline V gene sequence: CDR1 SGHRS, CDR2 YFSETQ. The CDR3 sequence: CASSFNPYNEQFF. The CDR3 coding sequence is TGCGCCAGCAGCTTTAATCCCTACAATGAGCAGTTCTTC.

The genes are TRBV27 and TRBJ2-7, with D possibly TRBD2 on 5 matching bases. V dropped 3 bases and J dropped 7 bases, with 16 bases sitting between them. In germline, CDR1 is MNHEY, CDR2 SMNVEV (reference sequence). The CDR3 sequence is 14 residues long. The CDR3 protein is CASSFRTSRREQYF. The CDR3 DNA reads as TGTGCCAGCAGTTTCCGGACTTCCCGGCGGGAGCAGTACTTC.

This chain uses TRBV6-5 with TRBJ1-1; the D is unclear. The CDR3 spans 16 residues. Trimming stripped 1 base from V and 1 base from J, with 13 bases between. CDR1 and CDR2 (germline): MNHEY, SVGAGI. In DNA, the CDR3 is TGTGCCAGCAGTTACTTACCACCGACTCAGAACACTGAAGCTTTCTTT. Amino acid sequence: CASSYLPPTQNTEAFF.

The chain employs TRBV7-9 and TRBJ1-4, with 8 bases that match TRBD1. Unmatched junction bases numbered 4, after V lost 1 base and J lost 6 bases. Per the germline V gene, CDR1 is SEHNR and CDR2 is FQNEAQ (reference sequence). There are 15 residues in the CDR3. The CDR3 DNA reads as TGTGCCAGCAGCTTAGGGGCAGGGGGCGATGAAAAACTGTTTTTT. It encodes CASSLGAGGDEKLFF. The full variable domain, rest sourced from reference TRBV7-9 and TRBJ1-4, is DTGVSQNPRHKITKRGQNVTFRCDPISEHNRLYWYRQTLGQGPEFLTYFQNEAQLEKSRLLSDRFSAERPKGSFSTLEIQRTEQGDSAMYLCASSLGAGGDEKLFFGSGTQLSVL.

CDR3: CASSDSKQGARWEKLFF. The DNA for the CDR3 is TGTGCCAGCAGTGACTCGAAACAGGGCGCGCGGTGGGAAAAACTGTTTTTT. The V gene is TRBV6-4, the J gene TRBJ1-4, with a tentative D call TRBD1 (6 bases). V lost 0 bases, J lost 8 bases, and 19 bases lay in between. Germline assignment: CDR1 MRHNA and CDR2 SNTAGT. The CDR3 contains 17 residues.

This chain uses TRBV9 with TRBJ1-6; the D gene is possibly TRBD1 (5 bases). The germline V gene encodes CDR1 SGDLS and CDR2 YYNGEE. The V end was cut by 4 bases, the J end by 9 bases, with 8 bases between. There are 12 residues in the CDR3. The CDR3 region is CASSPTGSPLHF. DNA for the CDR3: TGTGCCAGCAGCCCTACAGGTTCACCCCTCCACTTT. Full variable domain (outside the CDR3, taken from reference TRBV9 and TRBJ1-6): DSGVTQTPKHLITATGQRVTLRCSPRSGDLSVYWYQQSLDQGLQFLIQYYNGEERAKGNILERFSAQQFPDLHSELNLSSLELGDSALYFCASSPTGSPLHFGNGTRLTVT.

The CDR3 sequence: CATSDFRDTGELFF. In DNA form, the CDR3 reads TGTGCCACCAGTGATTTCAGGGACACCGGGGAGCTGTTTTTT. J is TRBJ2-2 and V is TRBV24-1; D perhaps matches TRBD1 (5 bases). The CDR3 contains 14 residues. Germline-derived CDR1 and CDR2 are KGHDR and SFDVKD. The V end was cut by 1 base, the J end by 3 bases, with 5 bases between.

This chain joins TRBV2 and TRBJ2-5; D uncertain. Germline CDR1 SNHLY, CDR2 FYNNEI. The germline V and J ends were trimmed by 5 bases and 2 bases, with 3 bases remaining between them. The length of the CDR3 is 11 residues. The CDR3 sequence: CASSYQETQYF. CDR3 nucleotides: TGTGCCAGCAGTTATCAAGAGACCCAGTACTTC.

The chain joins TRBV18 to TRBJ2-7, with 9 bases fitting TRBD1. The germline CDR1 and CDR2 sequences are KGHSH and LQKENI. Trimming at V came to 3 bases and at J to 6 bases, leaving 12 bases not matched to a gene. The CDR3 totals 16 residues. The CDR3 nucleotides are TGTGCCAGCTCACCGGGGGGACAGGGATGGAATGGCGAGCAGTACTTC. Its protein is CASSPGGQGWNGEQYF. Using reference TRBV18 and TRBJ2-7 for the parts outside the CDR3, the full variable domain is NAGVMQNPRHLVRRRGQEARLRCSPMKGHSHVYWYRQLPEEGLKFMVYLQKENIIDESGMPKERFSAEFPKEGPSILRIQQVVRGDSAAYFCASSPGGQGWNGEQYFGPGTRLTVT.

The chain links TRBV11-2 to TRBJ2-5; D perhaps matches TRBD1 (5 bases). The CDR3 covers 13 residues. Germline loops: CDR1 SGHAT, CDR2 FQNNGV. V was cut by 11 bases and J by 0 bases, with 13 bases left in between. The CDR3 sequence is CASQVLYQETQYF. The CDR3 DNA reads as TGTGCCTCACAGGTCCTGTACCAAGAGACCCAGTACTTC.

The chain is built from TRBV4-2 and TRBJ2-1, with 8 nucleotides matching TRBD2. CDR1 is LGHNA and CDR2 is YNFKEQ in the germline V gene. The CDR3 is made up of 19 amino acids. V was pared by 0 bases and J by 9 bases, with 19 bases of the junction left unmatched. CDR3 sequence reads: CASSQDTTSGLLHTCEQFF. In DNA form, the CDR3 reads TGTGCCAGCAGCCAAGATACCACTAGCGGACTACTACATACTTGTGAGCAGTTCTTC.

The V call is TRBV5-4, the J call TRBJ2-7, with 10 bases that match TRBD1. The CDR3 totals 14 residues. Trimming removed 1 base from V and 3 bases from J; junction bases left unmatched: 1. Germline CDR1 and CDR2: SGHNT and YYREEE (reference sequence). The CDR3 DNA follows: TGTGCCAGCAGCTTGTGGGACAGGGGCTACGAGCAGTACTTC. The encoded protein is CASSLWDRGYEQYF.

The rearrangement uses TRBV3-1 (or the pseudogene TRBV3-2) and TRBJ1-6, with D tentatively TRBD1 (5 bases). The CDR3 runs 14 residues. With 3 bases removed from V and 5 bases from J, the gap between germline ends came to 8 bases. Germline values: CDR1 LGHDT, CDR2 YNNKEL (reference sequence). Here the CDR3 reads CASSHGRDNSPLHF. The CDR3 nucleotides are TGTGCCAGCAGCCACGGCAGGGATAATTCACCCCTCCACTTT.

The chain recombines TRBV19 with TRBJ2-7, with 7 positions matching TRBD1. V gave up 5 bases and J gave up 2 bases; unmatched junction bases: 15. The CDR3 totals 17 residues. Germline CDR1 LNHDA, CDR2 SQIVND (reference sequence). This chain's CDR3 is CASSERLIGQVAYEQYF. The CDR3 nucleotides read TGTGCCAGTAGTGAAAGATTAATCGGACAGGTGGCCTACGAGCAGTACTTC.

The V and J genes are TRBV19 and TRBJ2-3, with no clear D. V lost 1 base and J lost 4, with 12 bases in between. In germline, CDR1 is LNHDA, CDR2 SQIVND (reference sequence). The CDR3 has 15 amino acids. This CDR3 reads CASSIGGNGADTQYF. The DNA for the CDR3 is TGTGCCAGTAGTATAGGCGGTAACGGCGCAGATACGCAGTATTTT.

The count of this clone is one. The chain couples TRBV11-2 to TRBJ1-1, with a weak D call TRBD1 (5 bases). This CDR3 spans 13 amino acids. The germline gives CDR1 SGHAT, CDR2 FQNNGV. The ends were cut back, 0 bases at V and 10 bases at J, with 12 bases in the middle. The CDR3 bases are TGTGCCAGCAGCTTAGAGGCAGGACACAGAGCTTTCTTT. Residues: CASSLEAGHRAFF.

This clone occurred once. The CDR3 bases are TGTGCCAGCAGCGTTTTCCCGGAGGCCTCCTACGAGCAGTACTTC. This encodes CASSVFPEASYEQYF. V gene TRBV9 combines with J gene TRBJ2-7, with D maybe TRBD2 (5 bases). Looked up from germline, CDR1 is SGDLS and CDR2 is YYNGEE. V lost 2 bases, J lost 0 bases, and 12 bases lay in between. The CDR3 covers 15 residues.

This chain links TRBV7-6 with TRBJ2-7; D may be TRBD2 (5 bases). The V gene's germline CDR1 is SGHVS and CDR2 FNYEAQ. This CDR3 is 13 amino acids long. V shed 5 bases and J shed 5 bases, with 13 bases lying between them. The CDR3 here is CASSPGIYHEQYF. The CDR3 bases are TGTGCCAGCAGCCCGGGAATCTACCACGAGCAGTACTTC.

The chain has TRBV15 and TRBJ1-5; no definite D call. The length of the CDR3 is 13 residues. Germline V gene data show CDR1 as LNHNV and CDR2 as YYDKDF (reference sequence). Trimming pared 0 bases from V and 7 bases from J, leaving 7 bases between. The CDR3: CATSRDLRQPQHF. CDR3 DNA sequence: TGTGCCACCAGCAGAGATTTGAGGCAGCCCCAGCATTTT.

The V and J genes are TRBV5-1 and TRBJ1-1; D remains unclear. CDR3 length: 13 residues. Trimming pared 3 bases from V and 1 base from J, leaving 7 bases between. The germline V gene has CDR1 SGHRS and CDR2 YFSETQ. This chain's CDR3 is CASSSTGNTEAFF. The CDR3 coding sequence is TGCGCCAGCAGCTCGACGGGGAACACTGAAGCTTTCTTT. Full variable domain (missing parts from reference TRBV5-1 and TRBJ1-1): KAGVTQTPRYLIKTRGQQVTLSCSPISGHRSVSWYQQTPGQGLQFLFEYFSETQRNKGNFPGRFSGRQFSNSRSEMNVSTLELGDSALYLCASSSTGNTEAFFGQGTRLTVV.

This clone appeared a few times. J is TRBJ2-2 and V is TRBV5-1; 11 bases align to TRBD2. J lost 4 bases, V lost 3 bases, and 5 bases had no gene match. CDR1 is SGHRS, CDR2 YFSETQ, per germline. The CDR3 is made up of 16 amino acids. The CDR3 reads CASSSTSGSTTGELFF. In DNA form, the CDR3 reads TGCGCCAGCAGCTCTACTAGCGGGAGCACCACCGGGGAGCTGTTTTTT.

This clone was counted between two and nine times. The V and J genes are TRBV7-9 and TRBJ2-7, with 11 bases aligning to TRBD1. CDR1 SEHNR and CDR2 FQNEAQ come from the germline V gene (reference sequence). V lost 5 bases, J lost 4 bases, and 7 bases stayed unmatched. This CDR3 comprises 15 residues. The DNA of the CDR3 is TGTGCCAGCAGCCCCCGGGACAGGGGGTCTTACGAGCAGTACTTC. It encodes CASSPRDRGSYEQYF.